This T cell receptor (beta chain) was observed in a study of cytomegalovirus exposure and HLA in healthy donors. Worth noting for this clone: No antigen is known for it.

The study, taken as a whole, reports: Reported results showed that the classifier diagnosed cytomegalovirus status with high specificity and sensitivity.

The study ran its PCR with 60 Vbeta and 13 Jbeta primers. Method: immunoSEQ multiplex PCR; TCRdb's copy keeps in-frame clones and lacks some. This sample yields under 200,000 clones, of which around 68% are seen a single time; roughly 1.5% belongs to the top ten. Material: PBMCs. This TCR came from a man between 50 and 59 years old in good health and CMV-seronegative.

The CDR3 DNA follows: TGTGCCACCAGCAGAGAGGGCAGCATGAACACTGAAGCTTTCTTT. This gives the protein CATSREGSMNTEAFF. This chain uses TRBV15 with TRBJ1-1; unclear D gene. From germline, CDR1 is LNHNV and CDR2 YYDKDF (reference sequence). The V end lost 0 bases, the J end lost 0 bases, and 8 bases lay between the germline ends. The CDR3 length is 15 residues.